This TCR beta chain appears in the sequencing data of a study of cytomegalovirus exposure and HLA in healthy donors. Study observations and caveats: Across HLA loci, a later analysis found differing TCR association rates, with DRB1 most and HLA-C fewest.

With V trimmed by 0 bases and J by 0 bases, 7 bases remained unmatched. Per the germline V gene, CDR1 is MNHNS and CDR2 is SASEGT. This CDR3 region has 17 residues. Primers included in the PCR were 60 Vbeta and 13 Jbeta primers. The assay was immunoSEQ multiplex PCR, and TCRdb's table has in-frame clones only and misses some. The sample table sets out tens of thousands of clones. Notes on this clone: Its antigen is not identified.

The sample consisted of PBMCs. The chain has TRBV6-1 and TRBJ1-1, with TRBD1 identical over 7 bases. The origin of this receptor is a man aged 18 to 29 in good health and CMV-seropositive. CDR3 amino acids: CASSEAYGTVMNTEAFF. The CDR3 region has the DNA TGTGCCAGCAGTGAAGCCTATGGGACAGTCATGAACACTGAAGCTTTCTTT.